Below, 22 T cell receptor beta chains from the same sample are listed, as sequenced in a study of CD8+ T cells in alopecia areata. Following extraction, RNA underwent reverse transcription to cDNA, which served as the sequencing template. The repertoire was sequenced with immunoSEQ multiplex PCR; TCRdb's copy has only in-frame clones and lacks some. This table holds 150,000 to 250,000 clones, 50% to 60% found once. Treatment of the sample: oral pan-JAK inhibitor, 5-10 mg twice daily. Sequenced here: CD4+ T cells sorted from blood, sampled at week 4, from a patient treated with tofacitinib. The receptors here all came from a human donor with alopecia areata.

This clone was counted a few times. The gene calls are TRBV7-2 and TRBJ1-5; D is uncertain. V was pared by 4 bases and J by 0 bases, with 7 bases between. The CDR3 is 14 residues long. Germline-derived CDR1 and CDR2 are SGHTA and FQGNSA. The CDR3 DNA reads TGTGCCAGCAGCTCCCAACATAGCAATCAGCCCCAGCATTTT. It is translated as CASSSQHSNQPQHF.

This chain's CDR3 is CASSQDPSPGNTIYF. Written as DNA, the CDR3 is TGCGCCAGCAGCCAAGATCCAAGTCCTGGAAACACCATATATTTT. The chain carries TRBV4-3 and TRBJ1-3; D is uncertain. This CDR3 is built from 15 residues. Germline V gene data show CDR1 as LGHNA and CDR2 as YSLEER. Trimming took 0 bases from V and 2 from J, leaving 8 bases between them.

The V gene is TRBV2, the J gene TRBJ2-1; either TRBD1 or TRBD2 may supply D (5 bases each). The germline V gene has CDR1 SNHLY and CDR2 FYNNEI. The germline V and J ends were trimmed by 4 bases and 5 bases, with 12 bases remaining between them. The CDR3 is made up of 14 amino acids. The CDR3 is CASSGDPTNNEQFF. DNA of the CDR3: TGTGCCAGCAGTGGGGACCCGACGAACAATGAGCAGTTCTTC.

CDR3 amino acids: CAWSRGQLRRSYTF. The DNA of the CDR3 is TGTGCCTGGAGCAGGGGACAGCTCCGAAGAAGCTACACCTTC. The chain combines TRBV30 with TRBJ1-2, with TRBD1 matching 7 bases. The CDR3 is 14 amino acids. V lost 3 bases, J lost 9 bases, and 13 bases stayed unmatched. Germline V lookup: CDR1 GTSNPN, CDR2 SVGIG (reference sequence).

This chain joins TRBV5-1 and TRBJ2-2, with D perhaps matching TRBD2 (6 bases). The ends were cut back, 3 bases at V and 0 bases at J, with 12 bases in the middle. CDR1 and CDR2 from the germline V gene are SGHRS and YFSETQ. CDR3 length: 16 residues. The CDR3 region is CASSSNSGSNTGELFF. The DNA of the CDR3 is TGCGCCAGCAGCTCAAATAGCGGATCGAACACCGGGGAGCTGTTTTTT.

The sample holds a few counts of this clone. This rearrangement joins TRBV5-6 to TRBJ2-7, with D unclear. The V and J ends lost 1 base and 5 bases respectively, with 7 bases between them. The CDR3 length is 12 residues. The V gene's germline CDR1 is SGHDT and CDR2 YYEEEE. CDR3 sequence reads: CASSLLRHEQYF. The CDR3 DNA is TGTGCCAGCAGCTTGTTGCGGCACGAGCAGTACTTC.

A remark on this clone: One junction end does not reproduce the germline sequence, and a read error may be involved. The V gene is TRBV7-7, the J gene TRBJ2-1; D not resolved. The CDR3 spans 14 residues. Germline V CDR1 and CDR2: SSHAT, FNYEAQ (reference sequence). This chain's CDR3 is CASSLHGAYNEQFF. In nucleotides, the CDR3 is TGTGCTAGCAGCTTACATGGGGCCTACAATGAGCAGTTCTTC.

The chain uses TRBV7-2 and TRBJ1-2; possible D gene TRBD1, 6 bases. V was clipped by 3 bases and J by 4 bases, with 12 bases between them. Germline lookup yields CDR1 SGHTA and CDR2 FQGNSA. The length of the CDR3 is 14 residues. DNA for the CDR3: TGTGCCAGCAGCTTGGTCACAGGGTCCTATGGCTACACCTTC. Its translation is CASSLVTGSYGYTF.

The V and J genes are TRBV5-1 and TRBJ2-6; D is uncertain. V lost 3 bases, J lost 0 bases, and 7 bases lay in between. Germline CDR1 reads SGHRS; CDR2 reads YFSETQ. This CDR3 has 15 residues. This CDR3 reads CASSSEFSGANVLTF. The DNA of the CDR3 is TGCGCCAGCAGCTCAGAATTCTCTGGGGCCAACGTCCTGACTTTC.

The V call is TRBV9, the J call TRBJ2-4; perhaps TRBD1 as D (6 bases). CDR1 SGDLS and CDR2 YYNGEE come from the germline V gene. The CDR3 consists of 15 residues. V was pared by 3 bases and J by 2 bases, with 12 bases between. CDR3 residues: CASSATTGTKNIQYF. Here the CDR3 DNA reads TGTGCCAGCAGCGCCACCACAGGGACCAAAAACATTCAGTACTTC.

The genes are TRBV10-3 and TRBJ1-5; maybe TRBD1 (6 bases). The CDR3 is 14 amino acids. V gave up 5 bases and J gave up 3 bases, with 11 bases separating them. CDR1 and CDR2 from the germline V gene are ENHRY and SYGVKD. The CDR3 protein is CAISSQGHNQPQHF. As DNA, the CDR3 is TGTGCCATCAGTTCACAGGGACACAATCAGCCCCAGCATTTT.

The CDR3 loop reads CSADRNTGELFF. As DNA, the CDR3 is TGCAGCGCGGACAGGAACACCGGGGAGCTGTTTTTT. This chain uses TRBV29-1 with TRBJ2-2; D perhaps matches TRBD1 (6 bases). Between the trimmed V and J ends, which lost 7 bases and 1 base, there was a span of 7 bases. CDR1 and CDR2 (germline): SQVTM, ANQGSEA. This CDR3 region has 12 residues.

The chain recombines TRBV30 with TRBJ1-4; 7 bases fit TRBD1. Trimming cost V 4 bases and J 3 bases; bases outside gene matches: 5. The length of the CDR3 is 14 residues. CDR1 GTSNPN and CDR2 SVGIG come from the germline V gene (reference sequence). CDR3 in amino acids: CAWTRDRPNEKLFF. The CDR3 region has the DNA TGTGCCTGGACCAGGGACAGACCTAATGAAAAACTGTTTTTT.

The chain is built from TRBV20-1 and TRBJ1-2; D call uncertain. Germline V lookup: CDR1 DFQATT, CDR2 SNEGSKA (reference sequence). The V end was cut by 7 bases, the J end by 4 bases, with 4 bases between. This CDR3 region has 9 residues. The CDR3 is CSGVYGYTF. Written as DNA, the CDR3 is TGCAGTGGGGTCTATGGCTACACCTTC.

The J gene is TRBJ1-6, the V gene TRBV30, with D unclear. V lost 1 base and J lost 18, with 16 bases in between. The CDR3 contains 12 residues. Germline CDR1 GTSNPN, CDR2 SVGIG (reference sequence). The CDR3 bases are TGTGCCTGGAGTGATACGGACGGCGAATCCCACTTT. Encoded protein: CAWSDTDGESHF.

The chain couples TRBV29-1 to TRBJ2-2; D possibly corresponds to TRBD1 (5 bases). Germline-derived CDR1 and CDR2 are SQVTM and ANQGSEA. V was pared by 6 bases and J by 6 bases, with 8 bases between. The CDR3 is made up of 11 amino acids. CDR3: CSVQQAGELFF. For the CDR3, the DNA is TGCAGCGTCCAACAGGCCGGGGAGCTGTTTTTT.

The J gene is TRBJ2-1, the V gene TRBV21-1. TRBV21-1 is a recognized pseudogene. The CDR3 is made up of 14 amino acids. The CDR3 DNA reads TGTGCCAGCAGCAAAGGGCGAAGGGCCCATGAGCAGTTCTTC. The encoded protein is CASSKGRRAHEQFF.

The chain employs TRBV20-1 and TRBJ2-7; D remains unclear. Between the trimmed V and J ends, which lost 2 bases and 3 bases, there was a span of 5 bases. Per the germline V gene, CDR1 is DFQATT and CDR2 is SNEGSKA (reference sequence). The CDR3 contains 11 residues. CDR3 sequence reads: CSARLSYEQYF. The CDR3 DNA sequence: TGCAGTGCTAGACTAAGCTACGAGCAGTACTTC.

The V gene is TRBV7-2, the J gene TRBJ1-6, with D maybe TRBD1 (5 bases). This CDR3 has 14 amino acids. Trimming took 3 bases from V and 7 from J, leaving 10 bases between them. Germline lookup yields CDR1 SGHTA and CDR2 FQGNSA. This chain's CDR3 is CASSLRDGNSPLHF. CDR3 nucleotide sequence: TGTGCCAGCAGCTTGCGGGACGGGAATTCACCCCTCCACTTT.

The chain links TRBV28 to TRBJ2-5; maybe TRBD2 (5 bases). This CDR3 has 13 residues. The V gene lost 8 bases and the J gene lost 2 bases, with 12 bases spanning the gap. Germline V gene sequence: CDR1 MDHEN, CDR2 SYDVKM. The CDR3 region is CASLQGGQETQYF. In DNA, the CDR3 is TGTGCCAGCTTGCAAGGAGGACAAGAGACCCAGTACTTC.

The rearrangement joins TRBV29-1 to TRBJ1-1, with D possibly being TRBD1 (5 bases). The CDR3 spans 14 residues. In germline, CDR1 is SQVTM, CDR2 ANQGSEA. V was trimmed by 5 bases and J by 4 bases, leaving 17 bases between them. In DNA, the CDR3 is TGCAGCGTTATACAAGGACAAAGGGCCACTGAAGCTTTCTTT. The encoded protein is CSVIQGQRATEAFF.

The genes are TRBV29-1 and TRBJ2-5; D may be TRBD2 (5 bases). V lost 8 bases and J lost 2, with 9 bases in between. There are 11 residues in the CDR3. The germline V gene encodes CDR1 SQVTM and CDR2 ANQGSEA. DNA for the CDR3: TGCAGCACTAGGTATCAAGAGACCCAGTACTTC. Amino acids: CSTRYQETQYF.